Following are 17 T cell receptor beta chains from one sample sequenced in a study of spatial heterogeneity in lung cancer. MiXCR, run by TCRdb on the 5' RACE reads, gives a single entry per CDR3 protein. The profile shows approximately 39,000 distinct CDR3 sequences, approximately 6.3% of them singletons. As to time point: sample taken at primary tumor resection. Unsorted whole RNA from tumor, nontumor lung or frozen PBMC underwent sequencing. The specimen was PBMCs, collected at surgery. These receptors originate from a male donor with early-stage non-small cell lung cancer.

This clonotype showed up many times. The chain is built from TRBV12-3 or TRBV12-4 and TRBJ1-2, with TRBD1 matching 9 bases. The CDR3 extends over 16 amino acids. The V gene end was trimmed by 2 bases and the J gene end by 2 bases; junction bases not matched to a gene: 6. This chain's CDR3 is CASSLFSGTGNYGYTF. The CDR3 DNA follows: TGTGCCAGCAGTTTATTCTCCGGGACAGGGAACTATGGCTACACCTTC.

This clonotype was seen ten or more times. CDR3 coding DNA: TGTGCCATCAGAAGTGGGGAGAAGAATTCACCCCTCCACTTT. Its translation is CAIRSGEKNSPLHF. The J gene is TRBJ1-6, the V gene TRBV10-3, with no clear D. The CDR3 runs to 14 residues. Looked up from germline, CDR1 is ENHRY and CDR2 is SYGVKD. Trimming took off 6 bases at V and 7 bases at J, with 13 bases between the two ends.

This clonotype was recorded at least ten times. This chain joins TRBV30 and TRBJ2-5; tentatively, D is TRBD2 (5 bases). The CDR3 length is 14 residues. Trimming left V 2 bases short and J 0 bases short, with 10 bases between. The V gene's germline CDR1 is GTSNPN and CDR2 SVGIG (reference sequence). The CDR3 nucleotides are TGTGCCTGGAGTCTCCCGGGGTACCAAGAGACCCAGTACTTC. This gives the protein CAWSLPGYQETQYF.

This clonotype was picked up many times. This rearrangement joins TRBV20-1 to TRBJ2-2, with D maybe TRBD1 (5 bases). This CDR3 is 13 amino acids long. With 0 bases removed from V and 4 bases from J, the gap between germline ends came to 6 bases. CDR1 and CDR2 (germline): DFQATT, SNEGSKA (reference sequence). Here the CDR3 DNA reads TGCAGTGCTAGAGACAGGGTCACCGGGGAGCTGTTTTTT. This sequence encodes CSARDRVTGELFF.

The chain carries TRBV28 and TRBJ2-1; the D gene is possibly TRBD2 (6 bases). V was shortened by 4 bases and J by 1 base, with 14 bases between the two germline ends. The CDR3 has 16 amino acids. Germline V gene lookup returns CDR1 MDHEN and CDR2 SYDVKM. The CDR3 sequence: CASSSAQGGSYNEQFF. In nucleotides, the CDR3 is TGTGCCAGCAGTTCCGCCCAGGGAGGTTCCTACAATGAGCAGTTCTTC.

The rearrangement uses TRBV20-1 and TRBJ1-6; maybe TRBD1 (5 bases). The CDR3 sequence is 14 residues long. Germline CDR1 reads DFQATT; CDR2 reads SNEGSKA (reference sequence). V lost 6 bases, J lost 7 bases, and 16 bases lay in between. This CDR3 reads CSAGAGARNSPLHF. CDR3 DNA sequence: TGCAGTGCAGGGGCCGGGGCTAGGAATTCACCCCTCCACTTT.

This clonotype was recorded at least ten times. This chain links TRBV18 with TRBJ2-3; 7 bases agree with TRBD1. Germline lookup yields CDR1 KGHSH and CDR2 LQKENI. The CDR3 length is 18 residues. V lost 3 bases and J lost 3; bases outside the gene matches: 15. The CDR3 DNA sequence: TGTGCCAGCTCACCTCCCTGGAAGGGGGCGCTTCGGACAGATACGCAGTATTTT. It translates to CASSPPWKGALRTDTQYF.

This clonotype occurred many times. The gene calls are TRBV28 and TRBJ1-2, with a weak D call TRBD1 (6 bases). Germline assignment: CDR1 MDHEN and CDR2 SYDVKM. The CDR3 has 13 residues. The ends were cut back, 6 bases at V and 2 bases at J, with 10 bases in the middle. The CDR3 coding sequence is TGTGCCAGCAGCGACAGGCCCAACTATGGCTACACCTTC. Translation: CASSDRPNYGYTF.

This chain connects TRBV12-3 or TRBV12-4 to TRBJ1-3; 7 nucleotides line up with TRBD1. V lost 6 bases to trimming and J lost 0 bases; unmatched junction nucleotides: 5. The CDR3 has 15 residues. The CDR3, as DNA: TGTGCCAGCAGATTGGGACAGATCTCTGGAAACACCATATATTTT. It codes for CASRLGQISGNTIYF.

This clonotype was seen many times. The rearrangement links TRBV11-2 to TRBJ1-1; 7 bases agree with TRBD1. V was clipped by 6 bases and J by 3 bases; unmatched bases: 16. The CDR3 has 17 amino acids. From germline, CDR1 is SGHAT and CDR2 FQNNGV. CDR3 amino acids: CASSSGQAFVEDTEAFF. Here the CDR3 DNA reads TGTGCCAGCAGTTCCGGACAGGCCTTTGTGGAGGACACTGAAGCTTTCTTT.

This clonotype was recorded a few times. This rearrangement joins TRBV5-1 to TRBJ1-1, with D maybe TRBD1 (5 bases). With 0 bases removed from V and 1 base from J, the gap between germline ends came to 10 bases. Germline CDR1 reads SGHRS; CDR2 reads YFSETQ. The CDR3 runs to 15 residues. CDR3 sequence (DNA): TGCGCCAGCAGCTTGGAGGGGAGGGGGAACACTGAAGCTTTCTTT. Encoded protein: CASSLEGRGNTEAFF. Full variable domain (missing parts from reference TRBV5-1 and TRBJ1-1): KAGVTQTPRYLIKTRGQQVTLSCSPISGHRSVSWYQQTPGQGLQFLFEYFSETQRNKGNFPGRFSGRQFSNSRSEMNVSTLELGDSALYLCASSLEGRGNTEAFFGQGTRLTVV.

This clonotype was picked up a small number of times. This chain connects TRBV16 to TRBJ2-7; the D is unclear. There are 14 residues in the CDR3. V was shortened by 0 bases and J by 6 bases, with 12 bases between the two germline ends. Germline-derived CDR1 and CDR2 are KGHSY and FQNENV. In DNA, the CDR3 is TGTGCCAGCAGCCAATCGTCGCAGGTTGCCGAGCAGTACTTC. Translation gives CASSQSSQVAEQYF.

This clonotype was found many times. The chain combines TRBV9 with TRBJ1-1; perhaps TRBD1 as D (5 bases). CDR1 SGDLS and CDR2 YYNGEE come from the germline V gene. V was clipped by 4 bases and J by 4 bases, with 20 bases between them. There are 16 residues in the CDR3. The CDR3 DNA sequence: TGTGCCAGCAGCCCCCTCCGTCAGGGTGGAGTCACTGAAGCTTTCTTT. It translates to CASSPLRQGGVTEAFF.

This clonotype appeared many times. V gene TRBV10-3 combines with J gene TRBJ2-3, with a weak D call TRBD1 (6 bases). This CDR3 contains 11 residues. Germline CDR1 reads ENHRY; CDR2 reads SYGVKD. V lost 6 bases, J lost 10 bases, and 11 bases lay in between. For the CDR3, the DNA is TGTGCCATCAGGACGACAGGCCCGCAGTATTTT. Its protein product is CAIRTTGPQYF.

This clonotype was counted many times. The gene calls are TRBV28 and TRBJ1-2, with D perhaps matching TRBD1 (6 bases). The CDR3 is made up of 14 amino acids. Germline V gene lookup returns CDR1 MDHEN and CDR2 SYDVKM. Between the trimmed V and J ends, which lost 6 bases and 6 bases, there was a span of 17 bases. The CDR3, as DNA: TGTGCCAGCAGCCGAGAAGCACAGGGAAATGGCTACACCTTC. It codes for CASSREAQGNGYTF.

The chain carries TRBV6-1 and TRBJ2-6, with 7 bases aligning to TRBD1. The CDR3 loop spans 16 amino acids. CDR1 and CDR2 from the germline V gene are MNHNS and SASEGT. Germline trimming cut 5 bases from V and 0 bases from J; bases unmatched to any gene: 4. The CDR3 sequence: CASSWDRPSGANVLTF. DNA for the CDR3: TGTGCCAGCAGTTGGGACAGACCCTCTGGGGCCAACGTCCTGACTTTC.

There are a few counts of this clonotype. The chain has TRBV19 and TRBJ1-6, with D possibly matching TRBD1 (5 bases). Germline CDR1 and CDR2: LNHDA and SQIVND (reference sequence). V lost 6 bases and J 10 bases, leaving 16 bases between the germline ends. The CDR3 is 14 residues long. CDR3 DNA sequence: TGTGCCAGTAGCTCAGGACAAGTCGGGTCACCCCTCCACTTT. Translation gives CASSSGQVGSPLHF. The whole variable domain, remainder taken from reference TRBV19 and TRBJ1-6, is DGGITQSPKYLFRKEGQNVTLSCEQNLNHDAMYWYRQDPGQGLRLIYYSQIVNDFQKGDIAEGYSVSREKKESFPLTVTSAQKNPTAFYLCASSSGQVGSPLHFGNGTRLTVT.